The 23 T cell receptor beta chains reported below all come from one sample, sequenced in a study of cytomegalovirus exposure and HLA in healthy donors. Assay: immunoSEQ multiplex PCR; the TCRdb copy retains only in-frame clones and omits some. The repertoire holds more than 80,000 clones, with roughly 96% as singletons. Sequencing was performed on PBMCs. The receptors shown here come from a woman aged 18-30 years in good health and CMV-seronegative.

The chain combines TRBV10-3 with TRBJ1-2, with a possible D match to TRBD1 (6 bases). CDR1 and CDR2 from the germline V gene are ENHRY and SYGVKD. V was shortened by 5 bases and J by 4 bases, with 17 bases between the two germline ends. The CDR3 loop spans 15 amino acids. CDR3 sequence reads: CAISNRVSDFYGYTF. The CDR3 nucleotides are TGTGCCATCAGTAACAGGGTTTCAGATTTCTATGGCTACACCTTC.

This sequence joins TRBV10-2 and TRBJ2-7, with 9 bases matching TRBD1. This CDR3 has 15 amino acids. CDR1 is WSHSY, CDR2 SAAADI, per germline. The J segment lost 3 bases and the V segment lost 3 bases, leaving 6 bases of the junction unmatched. The CDR3 sequence is CASSDRDREGYEQYF. In nucleotides, the CDR3 is TGCGCCAGCAGTGACCGGGACAGGGAAGGCTACGAGCAGTACTTC.

The genes are TRBV13 and TRBJ2-1, with 8 bases fitting TRBD1. V was pared by 1 base and J by 4 bases, with 6 bases of the junction left unmatched. Germline V gene sequence: CDR1 PRHDT, CDR2 FYEKMQ (reference sequence). The CDR3 covers 16 residues. The CDR3 loop reads CASSLEGQGAYNEQFF. The CDR3 DNA follows: TGTGCCAGCAGCTTAGAGGGGCAGGGGGCGTACAATGAGCAGTTCTTC.

The CDR3 DNA follows: TGTGCCAACAACAGGGGGCCCGGCTATGGCTACACCTTC. This sequence encodes CANNRGPGYGYTF. The chain couples TRBV28 to TRBJ1-2; the match to TRBD1 covers 9 bases. The CDR3 is 13 residues long. V gave up 10 bases and J gave up 4 bases; unmatched junction bases: 7. Per the germline V gene, CDR1 is MDHEN and CDR2 is SYDVKM.

J is TRBJ2-3 and V is TRBV14; no clear D gene. The V and J ends lost 3 bases and 8 bases respectively, with 18 bases between them. Germline V gene sequence: CDR1 SGHDN, CDR2 FVKESK. The CDR3 is 15 residues long. This CDR3 is CASSQARGYFGTQYF. For the CDR3, the DNA is TGTGCCAGCAGCCAGGCTAGAGGCTACTTTGGTACGCAGTATTTT.

The chain has TRBV19 and TRBJ2-1; 9 bases match TRBD2. The CDR3 length is 15 residues. In germline, CDR1 is LNHDA, CDR2 SQIVND (reference sequence). J gave up 7 bases and V 9 bases, and 13 bases lay outside the gene matches. CDR3 sequence reads: CASVNAGGPRNEQFF. The CDR3 nucleotides read TGTGCCAGCGTAAACGCGGGAGGGCCCAGAAATGAGCAGTTCTTC.

Concerning this clone: Distinct nucleotide sequences in the sample also encode this CDR3. This chain links TRBV18 with TRBJ1-1; D possibly corresponds to TRBD1 (5 bases). Deletions cut 4 bases from V and 1 base from J, with 7 bases between. Germline CDR1 and CDR2: KGHSH and LQKENI. The CDR3 covers 13 residues. The CDR3 loop reads CASSRDRNTEAFF. CDR3 coding DNA: TGTGCCAGCTCACGCGACAGGAACACTGAAGCTTTCTTT.

The chain uses TRBV28 and TRBJ2-6; D might be TRBD2 (6 bases). The germline V gene encodes CDR1 MDHEN and CDR2 SYDVKM. Trimming shortened V by 4 bases and J by 3 bases, and 10 bases separated the two germline ends. The CDR3 sequence is 15 residues long. DNA of the CDR3: TGTGCCAGCAGTTCCGGGACTCTTGGGGCCAACGTCCTGACTTTC. This encodes CASSSGTLGANVLTF.

This chain connects TRBV18 to TRBJ1-2; 7 bases are a match to TRBD1. Germline CDR1 is KGHSH and CDR2 is LQKENI. With V trimmed by 4 bases and J by 4 bases, 9 bases remained unmatched. CDR3 length: 15 residues. The CDR3 here is CASSQRDSEGYGYTF. CDR3 nucleotide sequence: TGTGCCAGCTCACAACGGGACAGCGAAGGCTATGGCTACACCTTC.

This clone has a single count. The chain couples TRBV5-6 to TRBJ1-1; weak D call: TRBD1 (5 bases). The CDR3 is 14 residues long. Germline V gene data show CDR1 as SGHDT and CDR2 as YYEEEE. Trimming removed 4 bases at V and 1 base at J, with 11 bases between. CDR3 DNA sequence: TGTGCCAGCAGCCTGCCGACAGCGAACACTGAAGCTTTCTTT. Translation: CASSLPTANTEAFF.

This clone was seen only once. The chain links TRBV6-1 to TRBJ2-7; no firm D call. V shed 6 bases and J shed 2 bases, with 14 bases lying between them. This CDR3 has 14 amino acids. CDR1 is MNHNS, CDR2 SASEGT, per germline. The CDR3: CASRQQEGAYEQYF. The CDR3 DNA sequence: TGTGCCAGCAGGCAGCAGGAAGGTGCCTACGAGCAGTACTTC.

This chain links TRBV6-5 with TRBJ1-1, with 7 bases fitting TRBD1. The CDR3 has 15 residues. Trimming cost V 4 bases and J 1 base; bases outside gene matches: 6. CDR1 is MNHEY and CDR2 is SVGAGI in the germline V gene. The CDR3 sequence: CASSSTGAPNTEAFF. For the CDR3, the DNA is TGTGCCAGCAGTTCCACAGGGGCTCCGAACACTGAAGCTTTCTTT.

The V call is TRBV7-9, the J call TRBJ1-2, with 8 bases identical to TRBD1. This CDR3 contains 16 residues. Per the germline V gene, CDR1 is SEHNR and CDR2 is FQNEAQ (reference sequence). V lost 7 bases to trimming and J lost 4 bases; unmatched junction nucleotides: 14. CDR3: CASTLPPGGFGYGYTF. The CDR3 bases are TGTGCCAGCACCCTCCCCCCAGGGGGCTTTGGCTATGGCTACACCTTC. The whole variable domain, filled in from reference TRBV7-9 and TRBJ1-2, reads DTGVSQNPRHKITKRGQNVTFRCDPISEHNRLYWYRQTLGQGPEFLTYFQNEAQLEKSRLLSDRFSAERPKGSFSTLEIQRTEQGDSAMYLCASTLPPGGFGYGYTFGSGTRLTVV.

The rearrangement links TRBV11-2 to TRBJ2-7, with TRBD1 as a possible D gene (5 bases). The V end was cut by 1 base, the J end by 1 base, with 14 bases between. The germline V gene encodes CDR1 SGHAT and CDR2 FQNNGV. The CDR3 has 16 residues. The CDR3: CASSLVQAAGSYEQYF. The CDR3 DNA reads as TGTGCCAGCAGCTTAGTACAGGCCGCAGGGTCCTACGAGCAGTACTTC.

The chain recombines TRBV5-5 with TRBJ1-5; TRBD1 is a possible D gene (6 bases). V was clipped by 0 bases and J by 7 bases, with 14 bases between them. The CDR3 extends over 15 amino acids. Per the germline V gene, CDR1 is SGHKS and CDR2 is YYEKEE (reference sequence). The CDR3: CASSLGVGAGQPQHF. The CDR3 nucleotides are TGTGCCAGCAGCTTGGGAGTGGGGGCAGGACAGCCCCAGCATTTT. The entire variable domain, with the rest obtained from reference TRBV5-5 and TRBJ1-5, is as follows: DAGVTQSPTHLIKTRGQQVTLRCSPISGHKSVSWYQQVLGQGPQFIFQYYEKEERGRGNFPDRFSARQFPNYSSELNVNALLLGDSALYLCASSLGVGAGQPQHFGDGTRLSIL.

This clone occurred once. DNA for the CDR3: TGTGCCAGCAGTGAAGCGCCAGGCTACGTCCAGCCCCAGCATTTT. This codes for CASSEAPGYVQPQHF. This rearrangement joins TRBV2 to TRBJ1-5; D not certain. Germline lookup yields CDR1 SNHLY and CDR2 FYNNEI. The CDR3 runs to 15 residues. The V and J ends lost 0 bases and 7 bases respectively, with 13 bases between them. Combining the CDR3 with reference TRBV2 and TRBJ1-5 gives the whole variable domain EPEVTQTPSHQVTQMGQEVILRCVPISNHLYFYWYRQILGQKVEFLVSFYNNEISEKSEIFDDQFSVERPDGSNFTLKIRSTKLEDSAMYFCASSEAPGYVQPQHFGDGTRLSIL.

The chain couples TRBV29-1 to TRBJ1-2, with D possibly TRBD1 on 5 matching bases. The CDR3 is made up of 13 amino acids. CDR1 is SQVTM and CDR2 is ANQGSEA in the germline V gene. The V end was cut by 4 bases, the J end by 4 bases, with 13 bases between. CDR3 nucleotide sequence: TGCAGCGTTGGTGGGACTGAGGCCTATGGCTACACCTTC. Protein product: CSVGGTEAYGYTF. The whole variable domain, remainder taken from reference TRBV29-1 and TRBJ1-2, is SAVISQKPSRDICQRGTSLTIQCQVDSQVTMMFWYRQQPGQSLTLIATANQGSEATYESGFVIDKFPISRPNLTFSTLTVSNMSPEDSSIYLCSVGGTEAYGYTFGSGTRLTVV.

This chain connects TRBV18 to TRBJ1-2; D gene uncertain. Per germline, CDR1 KGHSH and CDR2 LQKENI. This CDR3 has 14 residues. Trimming took off 5 bases at V and 2 bases at J, with 12 bases between the two ends. CDR3 sequence reads: CASSTSDGNYGYTF. CDR3 nucleotides: TGTGCCAGCTCAACTTCCGACGGGAACTATGGCTACACCTTC.

The count of this clone is one. This chain connects TRBV6-5 to TRBJ2-3, with 9 bases lining up with TRBD2. Germline assignment: CDR1 MNHEY and CDR2 SVGAGI. The CDR3 has 14 amino acids. The V and J ends lost 10 bases and 3 bases, in that order; junction bases with no gene match: 8. The DNA of the CDR3 is TGTGCCACCTTAGCGGGAGAGGGGACAGATACGCAGTATTTT. Translation gives CATLAGEGTDTQYF.

CDR3 sequence (DNA): TGTGCCAGCAGTAGGACCGGGACTAGCGGGAGAAAGGGGGAGCTGTTTTTT. As protein: CASSRTGTSGRKGELFF. V usage is TRBV27 and J usage is TRBJ2-2, with 14 positions matching TRBD2. The CDR3 is 17 amino acids. The V gene end was trimmed by 5 bases and the J gene end by 8 bases; junction bases not matched to a gene: 10. Germline CDR1 is MNHEY and CDR2 is SMNVEV (reference sequence).

The V call is TRBV5-1, the J call TRBJ1-1; D not resolved. Trimming removed 0 bases at V and 1 base at J, with 10 bases between. This CDR3 region has 15 residues. The germline CDR1 and CDR2 sequences are SGHRS and YFSETQ. The CDR3 nucleotides are TGCGCCAGCAGCTTGGACAGCTTCGGGAACACTGAAGCTTTCTTT. Its protein product is CASSLDSFGNTEAFF.

The chain employs TRBV10-3 and TRBJ1-6; 10 nucleotides agree with TRBD1. The CDR3 is 14 amino acids. Trimming at V came to 6 bases and at J to 8 bases, leaving 4 bases not matched to a gene. Germline V CDR1 and CDR2: ENHRY, SYGVKD. The CDR3: CAIRFGTGDSPLHF. The CDR3 nucleotides read TGTGCCATCAGATTCGGGACAGGGGATTCACCCCTCCACTTT.

The J gene is TRBJ2-7, the V gene TRBV9; 10 bases line up with TRBD2. This CDR3 is built from 15 residues. Germline V CDR1 and CDR2: SGDLS, YYNGEE. V dropped 3 bases and J dropped 0; count of bases not matched to a gene: 3. CDR3 DNA sequence: TGTGCCAGCAGCGGAGGACTAGCGGCCTCCTACGAGCAGTACTTC. Amino acids: CASSGGLAASYEQYF.